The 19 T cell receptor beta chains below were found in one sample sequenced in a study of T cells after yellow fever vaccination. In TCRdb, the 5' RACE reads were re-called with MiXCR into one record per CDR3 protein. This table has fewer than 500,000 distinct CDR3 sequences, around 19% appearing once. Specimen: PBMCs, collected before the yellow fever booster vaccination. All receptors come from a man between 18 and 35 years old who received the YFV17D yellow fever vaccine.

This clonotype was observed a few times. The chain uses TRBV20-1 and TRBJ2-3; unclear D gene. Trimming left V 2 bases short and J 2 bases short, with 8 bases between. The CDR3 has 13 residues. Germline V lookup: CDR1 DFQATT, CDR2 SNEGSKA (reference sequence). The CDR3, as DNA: TGCAGTGCTAGATCGACCGACACAGATACGCAGTATTTT. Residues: CSARSTDTDTQYF.

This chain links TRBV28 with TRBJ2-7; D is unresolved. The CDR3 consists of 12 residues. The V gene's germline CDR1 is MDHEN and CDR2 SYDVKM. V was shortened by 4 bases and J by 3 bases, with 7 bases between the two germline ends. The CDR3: CASSSASYEQYV. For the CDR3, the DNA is TGTGCCAGCAGTTCCGCGAGCTACGAGCAGTACGTC.

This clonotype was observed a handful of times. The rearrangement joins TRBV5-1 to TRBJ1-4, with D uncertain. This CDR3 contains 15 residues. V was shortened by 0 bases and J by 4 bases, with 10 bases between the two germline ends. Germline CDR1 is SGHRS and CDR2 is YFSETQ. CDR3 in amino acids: CASSLEWENNEKLFF. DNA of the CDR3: TGCGCCAGCAGCTTGGAGTGGGAGAATAATGAAAAACTGTTTTTT.

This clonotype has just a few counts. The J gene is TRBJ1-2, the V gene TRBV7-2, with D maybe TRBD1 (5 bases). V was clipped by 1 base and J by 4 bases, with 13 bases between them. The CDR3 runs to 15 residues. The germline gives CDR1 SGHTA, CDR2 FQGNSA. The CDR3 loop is CASSLGDRRGYGYTF. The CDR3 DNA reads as TGTGCCAGCAGCTTAGGGGACCGGCGGGGCTATGGCTACACCTTC.

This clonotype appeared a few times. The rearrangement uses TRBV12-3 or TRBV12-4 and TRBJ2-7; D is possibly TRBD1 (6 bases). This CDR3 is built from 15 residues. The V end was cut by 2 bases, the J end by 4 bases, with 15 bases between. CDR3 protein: CASSLRPNRAYEQYF. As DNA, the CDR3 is TGTGCCAGCAGTTTAAGACCGAACAGGGCGTACGAGCAGTACTTC.

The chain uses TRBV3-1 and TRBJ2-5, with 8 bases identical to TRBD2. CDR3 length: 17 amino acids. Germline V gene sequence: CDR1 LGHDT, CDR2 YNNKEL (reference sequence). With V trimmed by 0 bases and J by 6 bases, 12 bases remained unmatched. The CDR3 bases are TGTGCCAGCAGCCAAGACGGACTAGCCCAGTCGGGAAAGACCCAGTACTTC. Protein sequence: CASSQDGLAQSGKTQYF.

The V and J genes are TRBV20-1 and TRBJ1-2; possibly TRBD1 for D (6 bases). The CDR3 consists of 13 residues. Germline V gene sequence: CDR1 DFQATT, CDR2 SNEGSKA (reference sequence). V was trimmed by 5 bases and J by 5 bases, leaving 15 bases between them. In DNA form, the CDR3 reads TGCAGTGCTGGCGGGACACGGCGTTATGGCTACACCTTC. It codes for CSAGGTRRYGYTF.

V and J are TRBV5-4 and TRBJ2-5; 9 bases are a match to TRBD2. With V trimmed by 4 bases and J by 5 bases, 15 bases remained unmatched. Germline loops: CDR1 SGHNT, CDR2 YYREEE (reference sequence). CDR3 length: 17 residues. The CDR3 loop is CASSPRGGGGAWETQYF. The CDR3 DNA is TGTGCCAGCAGCCCGAGAGGGGGCGGGGGGGCCTGGGAGACCCAGTACTTC.

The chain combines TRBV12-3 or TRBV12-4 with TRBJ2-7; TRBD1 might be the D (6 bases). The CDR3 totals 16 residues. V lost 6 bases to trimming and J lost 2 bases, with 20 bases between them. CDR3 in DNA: TGTGCCAGCAGCGTCAATCCCGGGACAAAAACCTACGAGCAGTACGTC. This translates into CASSVNPGTKTYEQYV.

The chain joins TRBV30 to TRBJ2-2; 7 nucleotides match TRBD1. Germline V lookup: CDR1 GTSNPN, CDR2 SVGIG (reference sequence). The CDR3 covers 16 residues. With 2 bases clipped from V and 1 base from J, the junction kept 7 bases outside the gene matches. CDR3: CAWSRPGTVNTGELFF. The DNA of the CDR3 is TGTGCCTGGAGTCGTCCCGGGACAGTGAACACCGGGGAGCTGTTTTTT. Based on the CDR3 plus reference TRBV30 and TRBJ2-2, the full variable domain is SQTIHQWPATLVQPVGSPLSLECTVEGTSNPNLYWYRQAAGRGLQLLFYSVGIGQISSEVPQNLSASRPQDRQFILSSKKLLLSDSGFYLCAWSRPGTVNTGELFFGEGSRLTVL.

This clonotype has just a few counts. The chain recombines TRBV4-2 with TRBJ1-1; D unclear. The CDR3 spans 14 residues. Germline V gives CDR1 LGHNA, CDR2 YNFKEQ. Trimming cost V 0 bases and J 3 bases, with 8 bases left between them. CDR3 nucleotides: TGTGCCAGCAGCCAAGAAGCCAGCTACACTGAAGCTTTCTTT. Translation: CASSQEASYTEAFF.

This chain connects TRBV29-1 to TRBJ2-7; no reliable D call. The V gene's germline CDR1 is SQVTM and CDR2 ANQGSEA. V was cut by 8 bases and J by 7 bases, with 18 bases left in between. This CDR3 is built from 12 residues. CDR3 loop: CSFRGVSGEQYV. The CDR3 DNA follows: TGCAGCTTCCGAGGAGTGTCTGGGGAGCAGTACGTC.

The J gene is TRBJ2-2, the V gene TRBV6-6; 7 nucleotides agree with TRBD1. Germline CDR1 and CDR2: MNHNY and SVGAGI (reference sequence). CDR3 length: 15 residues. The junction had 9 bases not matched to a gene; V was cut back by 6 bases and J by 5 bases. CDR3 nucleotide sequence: TGTGCCAGCAGCCTCATCCAACAGGGGACCGGGGAGCTGTTTTTT. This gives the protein CASSLIQQGTGELFF.

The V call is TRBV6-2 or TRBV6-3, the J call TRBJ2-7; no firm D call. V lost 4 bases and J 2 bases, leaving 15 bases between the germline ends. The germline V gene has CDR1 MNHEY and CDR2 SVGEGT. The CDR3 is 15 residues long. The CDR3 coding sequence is TGTGCCAGCAGTTCCGCCGGGTTCGCTACCTACGAGCAGTACTTC. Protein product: CASSSAGFATYEQYF.

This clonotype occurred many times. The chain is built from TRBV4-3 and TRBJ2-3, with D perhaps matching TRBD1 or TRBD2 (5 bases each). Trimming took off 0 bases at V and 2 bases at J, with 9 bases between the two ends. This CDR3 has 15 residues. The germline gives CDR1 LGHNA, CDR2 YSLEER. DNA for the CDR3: TGCGCCAGCAGCCAAGAGAGGGGACCCACAGATACGCAGTATTTT. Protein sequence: CASSQERGPTDTQYF.

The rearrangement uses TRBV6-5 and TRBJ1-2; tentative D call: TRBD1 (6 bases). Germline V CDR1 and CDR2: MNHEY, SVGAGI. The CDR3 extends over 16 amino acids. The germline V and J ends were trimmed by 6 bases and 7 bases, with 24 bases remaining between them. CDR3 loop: CASSPRGFGLGSGYTF. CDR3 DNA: TGTGCCAGCAGCCCCAGGGGCTTCGGATTGGGTTCTGGCTACACCTTC.

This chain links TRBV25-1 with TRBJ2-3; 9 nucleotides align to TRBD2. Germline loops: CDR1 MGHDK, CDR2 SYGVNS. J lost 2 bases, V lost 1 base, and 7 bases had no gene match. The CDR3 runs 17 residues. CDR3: CASSELTSGDFTDTQYF. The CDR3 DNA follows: TGTGCCAGCAGTGAATTGACTAGCGGTGACTTCACAGATACGCAGTATTTT.

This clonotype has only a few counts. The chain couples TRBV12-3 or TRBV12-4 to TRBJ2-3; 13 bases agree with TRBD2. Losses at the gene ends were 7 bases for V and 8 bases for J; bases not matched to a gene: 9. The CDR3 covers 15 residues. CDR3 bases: TGTGCCAGCACCAGGACTAGCGGGGGCCTCTTTACGCAGTATTTT. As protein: CASTRTSGGLFTQYF.

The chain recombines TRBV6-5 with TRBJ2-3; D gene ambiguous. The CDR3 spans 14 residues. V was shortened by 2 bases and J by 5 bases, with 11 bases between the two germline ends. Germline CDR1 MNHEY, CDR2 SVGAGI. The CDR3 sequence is CASSYRTLGDTQYF. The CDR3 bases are TGTGCCAGCAGTTACCGAACACTGGGAGATACGCAGTATTTT.